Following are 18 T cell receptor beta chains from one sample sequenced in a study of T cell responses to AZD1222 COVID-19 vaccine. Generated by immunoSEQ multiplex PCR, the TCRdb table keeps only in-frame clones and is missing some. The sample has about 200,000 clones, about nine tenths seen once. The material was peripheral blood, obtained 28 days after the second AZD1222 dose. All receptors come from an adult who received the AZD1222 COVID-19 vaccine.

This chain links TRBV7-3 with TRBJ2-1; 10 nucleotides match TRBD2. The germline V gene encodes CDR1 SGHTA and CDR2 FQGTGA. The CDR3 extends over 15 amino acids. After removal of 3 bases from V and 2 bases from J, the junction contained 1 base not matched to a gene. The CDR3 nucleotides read TGTGCCAGCAGCTTTGGACTAGCGGCCTACAATGAGCAGTTCTTC. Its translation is CASSFGLAAYNEQFF.

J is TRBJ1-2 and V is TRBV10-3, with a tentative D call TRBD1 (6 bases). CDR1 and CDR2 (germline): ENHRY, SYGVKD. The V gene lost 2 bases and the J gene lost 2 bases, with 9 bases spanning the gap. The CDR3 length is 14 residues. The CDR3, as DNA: TGTGCCATCAGTGAGGCAGGGGAGAACTATGGCTACACCTTC. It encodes CAISEAGENYGYTF.

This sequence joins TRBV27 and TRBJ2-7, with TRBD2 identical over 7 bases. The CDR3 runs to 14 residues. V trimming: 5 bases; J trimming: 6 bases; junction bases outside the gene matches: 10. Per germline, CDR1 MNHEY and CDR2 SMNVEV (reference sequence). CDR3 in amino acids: CASSRVTSASEQYF. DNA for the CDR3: TGTGCCAGCAGTAGGGTCACTAGCGCAAGCGAGCAGTACTTC.

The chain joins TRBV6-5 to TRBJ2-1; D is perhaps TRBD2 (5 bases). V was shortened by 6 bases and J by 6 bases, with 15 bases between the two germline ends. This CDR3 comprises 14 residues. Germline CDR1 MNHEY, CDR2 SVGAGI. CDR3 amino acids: CASSGVVRGNEQFF. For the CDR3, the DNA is TGTGCCAGCAGCGGAGTCGTTCGGGGCAATGAGCAGTTCTTC.

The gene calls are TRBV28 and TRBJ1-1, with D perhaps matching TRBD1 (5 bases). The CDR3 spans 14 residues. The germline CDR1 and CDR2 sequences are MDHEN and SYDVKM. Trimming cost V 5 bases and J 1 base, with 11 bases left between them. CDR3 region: CASSPSQGNTEAFF. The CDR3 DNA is TGTGCCAGCAGTCCAAGTCAGGGGAACACTGAAGCTTTCTTT.

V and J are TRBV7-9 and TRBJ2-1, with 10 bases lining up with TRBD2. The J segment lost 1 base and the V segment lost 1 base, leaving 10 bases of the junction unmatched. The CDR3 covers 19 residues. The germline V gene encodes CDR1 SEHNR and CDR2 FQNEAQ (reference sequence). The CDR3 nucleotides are TGTGCCAGCAGCTTAGAATGGCTAGCGGGAGTTGGGTCCTACAATGAGCAGTTCTTC. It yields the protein CASSLEWLAGVGSYNEQFF.

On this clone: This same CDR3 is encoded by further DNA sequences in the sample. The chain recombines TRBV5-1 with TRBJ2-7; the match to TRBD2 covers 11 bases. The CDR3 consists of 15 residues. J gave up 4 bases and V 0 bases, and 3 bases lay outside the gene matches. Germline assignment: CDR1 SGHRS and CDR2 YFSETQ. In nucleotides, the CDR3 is TGCGCCAGCAGCTTGGGACTAGCGGGAACGTACGAGCAGTACTTC. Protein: CASSLGLAGTYEQYF.

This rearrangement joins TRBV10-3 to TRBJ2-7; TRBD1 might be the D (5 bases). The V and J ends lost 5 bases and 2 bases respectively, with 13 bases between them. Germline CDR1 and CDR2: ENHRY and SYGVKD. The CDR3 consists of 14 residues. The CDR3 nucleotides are TGTGCCATCAGTTTAGGACACCAAACCTACGAGCAGTACTTC. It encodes CAISLGHQTYEQYF.

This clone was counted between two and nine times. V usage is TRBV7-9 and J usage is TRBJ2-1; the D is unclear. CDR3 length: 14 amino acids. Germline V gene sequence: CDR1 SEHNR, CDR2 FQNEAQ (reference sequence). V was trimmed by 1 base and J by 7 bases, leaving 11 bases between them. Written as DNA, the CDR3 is TGTGCCAGCAGCTTAGGCCGGCCCCCTAATGAGCAGTTCTTC. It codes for CASSLGRPPNEQFF.

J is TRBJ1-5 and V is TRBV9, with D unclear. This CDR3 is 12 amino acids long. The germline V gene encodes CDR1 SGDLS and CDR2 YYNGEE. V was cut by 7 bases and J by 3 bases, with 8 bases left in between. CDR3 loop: CASGGINQPQHF. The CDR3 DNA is TGTGCCAGCGGCGGGATCAATCAGCCCCAGCATTTT.

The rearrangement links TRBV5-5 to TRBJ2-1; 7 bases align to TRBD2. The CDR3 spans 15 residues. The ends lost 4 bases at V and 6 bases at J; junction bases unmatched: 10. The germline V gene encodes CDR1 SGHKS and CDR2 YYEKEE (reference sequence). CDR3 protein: CASSTHGTIRNEQFF. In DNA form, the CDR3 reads TGTGCCAGCAGCACCCACGGGACTATCCGCAATGAGCAGTTCTTC.

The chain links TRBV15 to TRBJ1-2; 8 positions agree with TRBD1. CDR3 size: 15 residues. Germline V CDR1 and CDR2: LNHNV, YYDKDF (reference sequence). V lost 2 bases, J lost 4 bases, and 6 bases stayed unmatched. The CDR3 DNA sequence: TGTGCCACCAGCAGAAGAACAGGGGGGGCCTATGGCTACACCTTC. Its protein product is CATSRRTGGAYGYTF.

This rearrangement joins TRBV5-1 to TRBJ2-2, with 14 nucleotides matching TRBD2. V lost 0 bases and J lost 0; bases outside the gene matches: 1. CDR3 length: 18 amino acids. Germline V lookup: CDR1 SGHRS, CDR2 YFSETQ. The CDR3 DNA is TGCGCCAGCAGCTTGGCGACTAGCGGGAGGGCGAACACCGGGGAGCTGTTTTTT. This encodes CASSLATSGRANTGELFF.

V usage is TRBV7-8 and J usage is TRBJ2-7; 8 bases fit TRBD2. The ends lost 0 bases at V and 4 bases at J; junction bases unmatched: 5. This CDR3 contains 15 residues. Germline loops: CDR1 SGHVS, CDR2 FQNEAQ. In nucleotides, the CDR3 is TGTGCCAGCAGCTTAGCAGCGGGAGAGTTGTACGAGCAGTACTTC. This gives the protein CASSLAAGELYEQYF.

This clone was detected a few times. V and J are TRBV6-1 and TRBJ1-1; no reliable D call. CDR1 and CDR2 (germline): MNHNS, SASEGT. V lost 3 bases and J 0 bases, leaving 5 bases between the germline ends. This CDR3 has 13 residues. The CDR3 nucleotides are TGTGCCAGCAGTGATGGGTTGAACACTGAAGCTTTCTTT. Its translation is CASSDGLNTEAFF.

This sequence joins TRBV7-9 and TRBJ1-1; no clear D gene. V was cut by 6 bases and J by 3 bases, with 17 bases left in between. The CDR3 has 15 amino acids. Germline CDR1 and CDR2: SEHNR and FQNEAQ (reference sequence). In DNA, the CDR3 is TGTGCCAGCAGGGATGTATTGGGGTCTTACACTGAAGCTTTCTTT. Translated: CASRDVLGSYTEAFF.

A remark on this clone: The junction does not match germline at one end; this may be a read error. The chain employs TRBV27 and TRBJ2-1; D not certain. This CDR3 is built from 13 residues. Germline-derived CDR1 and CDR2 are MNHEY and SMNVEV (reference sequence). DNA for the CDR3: TGTGCCAGCAGTTCTCAAGGGTACAGTGAGCAGTTCTTC. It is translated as CASSSQGYSEQFF.

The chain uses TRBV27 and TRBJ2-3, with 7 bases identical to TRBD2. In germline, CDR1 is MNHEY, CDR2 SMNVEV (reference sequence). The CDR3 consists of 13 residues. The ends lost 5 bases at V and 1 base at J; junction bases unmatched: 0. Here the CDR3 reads CASSLAGTDTQYF. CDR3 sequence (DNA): TGTGCCAGCAGTCTAGCGGGCACAGATACGCAGTATTTT.